A selection of T cell receptor beta chains follows, all from one sample in a study of shared clonotypes between healthy human individuals. Sequenced by immunoSEQ multiplex PCR; TCRdb stores in-frame clones only, minus some. The data contain 2 million to 2.5 million clones, around 95% of them singletons. Sequencing was carried out using naive CD4+ T cells sorted from blood. Source of these receptors: a man between 18 and 35 years old in good health. CDR3s include the opening cysteine and the closing phenylalanine or tryptophan. A D gene is named only where the DNA matches it firmly. The size entry is marked missing in some rows and otherwise reads once, few, many or a size class.

V gene	clone size	J gene	D gene	CDR3 DNA	CDR3 protein
TRBV11-2	once	TRBJ2-7	TRBD1	TGTGCCGTCGGGGCAGGGGGTTACGAGCAGTACTTC	CAVGAGGYEQYF
TRBV18	.	TRBJ2-3	.	TGTGCCAGCGGAGGTGGATCCGGCACAGATACGCAGTATTTT	CASGGGSGTDTQYF
TRBV7-9	.	TRBJ1-4	.	TGTGCCAGCGAAGGGGCTGGTGAAAAACTGTTTTTT	CASEGAGEKLFF
TRBV19	.	TRBJ1-1	.	TGTGCCAGTAGTGGCTTGGTTGGGGATGGAAACACTGAAGCTTTCTTT	CASSGLVGDGNTEAFF
TRBV7-9	.	TRBJ2-7	TRBD2	TGTGCCAGCAGCCGCCCCCGGGGACTAGCGGGGGACTACGAGCAGTACTTC	CASSRPRGLAGDYEQYF
TRBV27	.	TRBJ2-7	.	TGTGCCAGCAGCCTCACAGGGAGCACCTACGAGCAGTACTTC	CASSLTGSTYEQYF
TRBV28	.	TRBJ2-6	TRBD1	TGTGCCAGCAGGGGGACAGGGACCGGGGCCAACGTCCTGACTTTC	CASRGTGTGANVLTF
TRBV6-5	.	TRBJ2-7	TRBD2	TGTGCCACCGAGACTAGCCGTAACCACGAGCAGTACTTC	CATETSRNHEQYF
TRBV6-5	.	TRBJ2-7	TRBD1	TGTGCCAGCAGTTACTGGGGGACAGGGGGCCACGAGCAGTACTTC	CASSYWGTGGHEQYF
TRBV30	.	TRBJ2-3	.	TGTGCCTGGAGTGTACGAGGGGCCGATACGCAGTATTTT	CAWSVRGADTQYF
TRBV30	.	TRBJ2-2	.	TGTGCCTGGACCCTCCCAGGGGGGAGCGGGGAGCTGTTTTTT	CAWTLPGGSGELFF
TRBV7-2	.	TRBJ2-1	TRBD2	TGTGCCAGCAGCCCCTCCCTGAAACTAGCGGGGACGTTCAATGAGCAGTTCTTC	CASSPSLKLAGTFNEQFF
TRBV7-2	.	TRBJ2-3	TRBD2	TGTGCCAGCAGCTTAGGACTAGCGGGGACAGATACGCAGTATTTT	CASSLGLAGTDTQYF
TRBV27	.	TRBJ1-6	.	TGTGCCAGCAGTTCGACAGTCTCCTATAATTCACCCCTCCACTTT	CASSSTVSYNSPLHF
TRBV28	once	TRBJ2-2	.	TGTGCCAGCAGGGACCCTCACCCCGGGGAGCTGTTTTTT	CASRDPHPGELFF
TRBV19	.	TRBJ1-6	.	TGTGCCAGTAGTCTACAGGGTTTTAATTCACCCCTCCACTTT	CASSLQGFNSPLHF
TRBV14	.	TRBJ2-7	.	TGTGCCAGCAGCCAAGATAGGGGGGGCGTCTACGAGCAGTACTTC	CASSQDRGGVYEQYF
TRBV6-1	.	TRBJ2-5	.	TGTGCCAGCAGCGAGGGGTATTTAGGGACCCAGTACTTC	CASSEGYLGTQYF
TRBV7-2	.	TRBJ2-7	.	TGTGCCAGCAGCTTAACTCCAGACCGGACCTACGAGCAGTACTTC	CASSLTPDRTYEQYF
TRBV6-5	.	TRBJ2-7	.	TGTGCCAGCAGAAAGGGACCGTTGAACCTCTACGAGCAGTACTTC	CASRKGPLNLYEQYF
TRBV6-5	.	TRBJ2-1	TRBD2	TGTGCCAGCAGATTAGCGGGAGGATTGGTTAATGAGCAGTTCTTC	CASRLAGGLVNEQFF
TRBV28	many	TRBJ1-5	.	TGTGCCAGCAGTGACCCGGCGGCGCTAGATCAGCCCCAGCATTTT	CASSDPAALDQPQHF
TRBV6-5	.	TRBJ2-7	TRBD2	TGTGCCAGCCGCGCCGGGACTATAACCTACGAGCAGTACTTC	CASRAGTITYEQYF
TRBV4-3	.	TRBJ2-3	.	TGCGCCAGCAGCCAATCGAACAGGGTTACAGATACGCAGTATTTT	CASSQSNRVTDTQYF
TRBV6-1	.	TRBJ1-2	.	TGTGCCAGCAGTGAAGGCGCAGGCTACCGTGGCTACACCTTC	CASSEGAGYRGYTF
TRBV28	.	TRBJ2-3	.	TGTGCCAGCAGTAAAAACCGGGCGGTCACAGATACGCAGTATTTT	CASSKNRAVTDTQYF
TRBV6-6	.	TRBJ2-7	TRBD1	TGTGCCAGCACCTACGAAGGACAGGGAGGCTACGAGCAGTACTTC	CASTYEGQGGYEQYF
TRBV13	.	TRBJ2-7	TRBD2	TGTGCCAGCAGCTTAGGCGTGTCTTTCGGGACTAGCTCAGAGGGGGAGCAGTACTTC	CASSLGVSFGTSSEGEQYF
TRBV6-4	.	TRBJ2-1	TRBD2	TGTGCCAGCAGTGACCAGTCACTAGCGGGAGGTGAGCAGTTCTTC	CASSDQSLAGGEQFF
TRBV9	.	TRBJ2-3	.	TGTGCCAGCAGCGTAGCTTCTGGCAGGGAAGCAGATACGCAGTATTTT	CASSVASGREADTQYF
TRBV7-3	once	TRBJ1-1	.	TGTGCCAGCAGCTTCGACCCAATACCTCAGGGAAACACTGAAGCTTTCTTT	CASSFDPIPQGNTEAFF
TRBV6-5	.	TRBJ1-1	TRBD1	TGTGCCAGCAGTTACGCCCGGGACAGCACTGAAGCTTTCTTT	CASSYARDSTEAFF
TRBV9	.	TRBJ2-2	.	TGTGCCAGCAGCGTAGTTGGGGCCACCGGGGAGCTGTTTTTT	CASSVVGATGELFF
TRBV10-3	few	TRBJ1-1	.	TGTGCCATCAGTTCCGGGGTGGTCACTGAAGCTTTCTTT	CAISSGVVTEAFF
TRBV7-9	.	TRBJ2-1	.	TGTGCCAGCAGCTTGAGCATTGAGGGGAATGAGCAGTTCTTC	CASSLSIEGNEQFF
TRBV6-1	.	TRBJ1-4	.	TGTGCCAGCAGTCCATTGGGAGGGGAGGGTGAAAAACTGTTTTTT	CASSPLGGEGEKLFF
TRBV5-1	.	TRBJ1-5	.	TGCGCCAGCAGCCCCCGCGGTGATAGCAATCAGCCCCAGCATTTT	CASSPRGDSNQPQHF
TRBV6-5	.	TRBJ2-3	.	TGTGCCAGTTGGACTAGCACAGATACGCAGTATTTT	CASWTSTDTQYF
TRBV9	.	TRBJ2-5	.	TGTGCCAGCAGCGTAGATTTCGAGACCCAGTACTTC	CASSVDFETQYF
TRBV6-1	.	TRBJ2-3	TRBD2	TGTGCCAGCAGTGAAGTTAGCTCTAGCGGGGTCACACTTAGCACAGATACGCAGTATTTT	CASSEVSSSGVTLSTDTQYF
TRBV28	.	TRBJ2-1	TRBD1	TGTGCCAGCAGGAGCCGGGACAGGCCATACAATGAGCAGTTCTTC	CASRSRDRPYNEQFF
TRBV28	.	TRBJ2-7	.	TGTGCCAGCAGTAACCCACAGGGCACCTACGAGCAGTACTTC	CASSNPQGTYEQYF
TRBV5-1	.	TRBJ2-2	TRBD1	TGCGCCAGCAGCCGACCCACAGGGGTCCACCTTGGCGCCGGGGAGCTGTTTTTT	CASSRPTGVHLGAGELFF
TRBV7-9	.	TRBJ2-3	.	TGTGCCAGCAGCTTAGGATGGGAGAGGGCTGATACGCAGTATTTT	CASSLGWERADTQYF
TRBV27	.	TRBJ1-1	.	TGTGCCAGCAGTTCACTACCGGGTTGGAACACTGAAGCTTTCTTT	CASSSLPGWNTEAFF
TRBV5-4	.	TRBJ2-5	.	TGTGCCAGCAGCTTGGTGGGGCAAGAGACCCAGTACTTC	CASSLVGQETQYF
TRBV4-1	.	TRBJ2-5	.	TGCGCCAGCAGCTTGTTGAGGAGTGAGACCCAGTACTTC	CASSLLRSETQYF
TRBV6-1	.	TRBJ2-4	TRBD1	TGTGCCAGCAGCGAAAGAGCAGGGGGAGTCCTTGGGGCCAAAAACATTCAGTACTTC	CASSERAGGVLGAKNIQYF